The T cell receptor beta chain under discussion was sequenced for a study of cytomegalovirus exposure and HLA in healthy donors. With respect to this clone: Its antigen remains unidentified.

The germline V gene encodes CDR1 MNHNS and CDR2 SASEGT. There are 17 residues in the CDR3. V lost 3 bases to trimming and J lost 5 bases; unmatched junction nucleotides: 11. In the PCR, 60 Vbeta and 13 Jbeta primers were used. Clones were read by immunoSEQ multiplex PCR, and TCRdb kept only the in-frame ones, dropping some. The table records approximately 280,000 clones, around 90% of them present only once. Study-wide results and caveats: Cytomegalovirus-associated TCR beta chains were listed, numbering more than 150. Productive status was seen about 87% or about 30% of the time for most TCR beta V segments in an earlier analysis. What was likely a sequencing artifact was a cluster of highly shared sequence variants.

Sequenced: PBMCs. The clonotype originates from a woman aged 18-29 years in good health and CMV-seronegative. The V and J genes are TRBV6-1 and TRBJ2-1, with TRBD2 identical over 9 bases. CDR3 residues: CASSDPSSGVRDNEQFF. The CDR3 nucleotides are TGTGCCAGCAGTGACCCCTCTAGCGGGGTACGGGACAATGAGCAGTTCTTC.